A selection of T cell receptor beta chains follows, all from one sample in a study of T cells expressing NK-cell markers. Reanalyzing the 5' RACE reads, TCRdb keeps one entry per CDR3 protein, without DNA. Recorded for this sample: about half a million distinct CDR3 sequences. Sequenced material: blood T cells: a sorted CD56 or NKG2C T cell subset, CD4+ or CD8+ T cells, or bulk PBMC T cells (not recorded which). These receptors were taken from a woman between 45 and 60 years old in good health. CDR3s include the opening cysteine and the closing phenylalanine or tryptophan. Each record gives: V gene, CDR3 length, J gene, CDR3 protein.

TRBV12-3/TRBV12-4	13	TRBJ1-2	CASSPRDIYGYTF
TRBV7-9	12	TRBJ1-1	CASSFQGSEAFF
TRBV20-1	15	TRBJ2-1	CSADTRQTKGNEQFF
TRBV30	15	TRBJ1-1	CAWSVRMGRNTEAFF
TRBV12-3/TRBV12-4	12	TRBJ2-7	CASSFGGRGQYF
TRBV18	14	TRBJ2-1	CASSPPTGGLEQFF
TRBV14	15	TRBJ2-5	CASSQGFRYLETQYF
TRBV7-8	17	TRBJ2-2	CASSHRPRLANTGELFF
TRBV10-3	14	TRBJ2-5	CATKTGTSGETQYF
TRBV5-1	14	TRBJ2-1	CASSQIAGAEEQFF
TRBV5-1	17	TRBJ2-1	CASSLASQLREKNEQFF
TRBV20-1	11	TRBJ2-1	CSARGRGKQFF
TRBV6-5	14	TRBJ2-1	CASRGTPPANEQFF
TRBV7-9	16	TRBJ2-1	CASSAGTTQRLPEQFF
TRBV6-2/TRBV6-3	14	TRBJ2-2	CASRPPRASGELFF
TRBV5-1	14	TRBJ2-7	CASSFGLAGFEQYF
TRBV30	13	TRBJ2-3	CAWKGGSPDTQYF
TRBV12-3/TRBV12-4	16	TRBJ2-5	CASSLAGTGGRETQYF
TRBV21-1	20	TRBJ1-1	CASSKVPEVAGRGGNTEAFF
TRBV15	12	TRBJ1-2	CATSRGGDGYTF
TRBV12-3/TRBV12-4	14	TRBJ2-1	CASSFGGLHNEQFF
TRBV11-3	14	TRBJ1-4	CASSKTPRAEKLFF
TRBV24-1	16	TRBJ2-3	CATSDLLGTGMDTQYF
TRBV11-3	14	TRBJ2-3	CASSLDSRRDTQYF
TRBV19	14	TRBJ2-7	CASSRTSGSYEQYF
TRBV19	15	TRBJ2-1	CASSILAGKVNEQFF
TRBV19	14	TRBJ2-7	CASSISILEAEQYF
TRBV5-1	14	TRBJ1-2	CASSSGSNIYGYTF
TRBV5-1	15	TRBJ2-2	CASSLPGQTSRELFF
TRBV7-8	16	TRBJ2-1	CASSSEVRLIRDEQFF
TRBV7-8	17	TRBJ2-1	CASSLEFRREGYNEQFF
TRBV20-1	13	TRBJ2-7	CSASLARRHEQYF
TRBV15	16	TRBJ1-2	CATSRERTGLGYGYTF
TRBV11-3	17	TRBJ2-1	CASSLGIRQARSNEQFF
TRBV6-2/TRBV6-3	13	TRBJ2-7	CASIGAGAYEQYF
TRBV20-1	13	TRBJ1-1	CSASGPGVPEAFF
TRBV4-2	15	TRBJ2-7	CASSQEGRGDYEQYF
TRBV25-1	13	TRBJ2-5	CASKYGTEETQYF
TRBV3-1	14	TRBJ2-1	CASSHATSGRSRFF
TRBV6-9	16	TRBJ2-7	CASGLARDRGIYEQYF
TRBV5-6	15	TRBJ1-5	CASSLRIAGDQPQHF
TRBV5-8	13	TRBJ1-6	CAGEVSYNSPLHF
TRBV5-1	18	TRBJ2-1	CASSLVGAGRSSINEQFF
TRBV3-1	17	TRBJ2-1	CASSQELIAGVGNEQFF
TRBV10-3	15	TRBJ1-1	CAISDNPGGGTEAFF
TRBV29-1	16	TRBJ2-1	CSVQNPTSGRSNEQFF
TRBV4-2	17	TRBJ2-2	CASSQAASGRWTGELFF
TRBV29-1	12	TRBJ2-1	CSVWASSTEQFF
TRBV15	14	TRBJ2-1	CATSRDAAADEQFF
TRBV15	15	TRBJ2-1	CATSKDRGPYNEQFF
TRBV4-1	15	TRBJ2-2	CASSQVSGVGGELFF
TRBV4-1	14	TRBJ2-5	CASSQHPGQETQYF
TRBV10-1	16	TRBJ1-1	CASSYRRDRGGTEACF
TRBV11-3	15	TRBJ1-3	CASSLETGRRNTIYF
TRBV28	20	TRBJ2-2	CASSLWGIGTSGSNTGELFF